The entry that follows covers one T cell receptor (beta chain) sequence. Its antigen is not known. In the PCR, 60 Vbeta and 13 Jbeta primers were used. Data came from immunoSEQ multiplex PCR; TCRdb stores just in-frame clones and leaves some out. The sample contains 70,000 to 85,000 clones, under 65% of which appear only once. The sample belongs to a study of cytomegalovirus exposure and HLA in healthy donors. Notes on the study in general: Later, an analysis showed that TCR beta chains associated with HLA were more clonally expanded than others that were equally common.

The CDR3 loop spans 11 amino acids. The germline CDR1 and CDR2 sequences are MNHNS and SASEGT. Trimming cost V 8 bases and J 8 bases, with 12 bases left between them. The sample taken for sequencing was PBMCs. The chain combines TRBV6-1 with TRBJ1-1, with D perhaps TRBD1 (6 bases). The sequence was obtained from a male donor in good health and CMV-seropositive. The CDR3 nucleotides are TGTGCCAGCGGGAGACAGGCAGAAGCTTTCTTT. The encoded protein is CASGRQAEAFF.